Each of the 15 T cell receptor beta chains below was sequenced from the same sample in a study of PD-1 blockade in mismatch repair-deficient tumors. The assay was immunoSEQ multiplex PCR, and TCRdb's table has in-frame clones only and misses some. Of 120,000 or so clones in the sample, almost 90% were seen once. The sample here was peripheral blood, taken almost 74 weeks after starting pembrolizumab. The source is an adult with mismatch repair-deficient cancer.

The rearrangement joins TRBV25-1 to TRBJ2-1; 10 nucleotides align to TRBD2. The CDR3 has 13 amino acids. Germline assignment: CDR1 MGHDK and CDR2 SYGVNS. Germline trimming cut 8 bases from V and 2 bases from J; bases unmatched to any gene: 0. The DNA for the CDR3 is TGTGCCAGCGGACTAGCGGCCTACAATGAGCAGTTCTTC. Translated, it gives CASGLAAYNEQFF.

This clone was recorded only once. The chain joins TRBV9 to TRBJ2-7; weak D call: TRBD2 (6 bases). The length of the CDR3 is 13 residues. Trimming left V 0 bases short and J 8 bases short, with 12 bases between. Germline V gene sequence: CDR1 SGDLS, CDR2 YYNGEE. As DNA, the CDR3 is TGTGCCAGCAGCGTAGCCGGGGGTCGACAGCAGTACTTC. Its protein is CASSVAGGRQQYF.

V and J are TRBV23-1 and TRBJ1-1; D unclear. TRBV23-1 is recorded as an ORF, its role being uncertain. Trimming stripped 2 bases from V and 4 bases from J, with 11 bases between. This CDR3 contains 14 residues. CDR3: CASSQTMVTTEAFF. DNA for the CDR3: TGCGCCAGCAGTCAAACTATGGTAACCACTGAAGCTTTCTTT.

This sequence joins TRBV6-6 and TRBJ2-7; D unresolved. The CDR3 has 12 amino acids. Germline values: CDR1 MNHNY, CDR2 SVGAGI (reference sequence). The germline V and J ends were trimmed by 6 bases and 3 bases, with 9 bases remaining between them. The CDR3 region has the DNA TGTGCCAGCAGCCCCGACGGCTACGAGCAGTACTTC. Amino acid sequence: CASSPDGYEQYF.

The gene calls are TRBV29-1 and TRBJ2-3; the match to TRBD2 covers 7 bases. CDR3 size: 15 residues. Trimming removed 5 bases from V and 2 bases from J; junction bases left unmatched: 10. The germline V gene has CDR1 SQVTM and CDR2 ANQGSEA. CDR3 bases: TGCAGCGTTACTCGAACTAGCGCCACCACAGATACGCAGTATTTT. Translating gives CSVTRTSATTDTQYF.

The table lists this clone with a count of one. The genes are TRBV27 and TRBJ1-2, with TRBD1 matching over 7 bases. The CDR3 contains 16 residues. Germline trimming cut 0 bases from V and 4 bases from J; bases unmatched to any gene: 8. In germline, CDR1 is MNHEY, CDR2 SMNVEV (reference sequence). CDR3 region: CASSLSGGQIPYGYTF. CDR3 nucleotide sequence: TGTGCCAGCAGTTTATCGGGGGGACAGATACCCTATGGCTACACCTTC.

Comment on this clone: Within the sample, other DNA sequences also encode this same CDR3. Here the CDR3 DNA reads TGTGCCAGTAGTATCGGGACTAGCGGCTACAATGAGCAGTTCTTC. This gives the protein CASSIGTSGYNEQFF. The rearrangement uses TRBV19 and TRBJ2-1; 11 bases agree with TRBD2. This CDR3 contains 15 residues. V dropped 3 bases and J dropped 3; count of bases not matched to a gene: 1. Germline V gene data show CDR1 as LNHDA and CDR2 as SQIVND (reference sequence).

J is TRBJ2-7 and V is TRBV5-1; D might be TRBD2 (5 bases). Germline V lookup: CDR1 SGHRS, CDR2 YFSETQ. This CDR3 region has 16 residues. V was trimmed by 3 bases and J by 5 bases, leaving 21 bases between them. The CDR3 loop reads CASSSEGWYGVDEQYF. CDR3 nucleotide sequence: TGCGCCAGCAGCTCAGAAGGATGGTACGGGGTCGACGAGCAGTACTTC. The full variable domain, rest sourced from reference TRBV5-1 and TRBJ2-7, is KAGVTQTPRYLIKTRGQQVTLSCSPISGHRSVSWYQQTPGQGLQFLFEYFSETQRNKGNFPGRFSGRQFSNSRSEMNVSTLELGDSALYLCASSSEGWYGVDEQYFGPGTRLTVT.

The chain recombines TRBV11-2 with TRBJ2-7, with 10 bases fitting TRBD1. The CDR3 spans 15 residues. The ends lost 1 base at V and 6 bases at J; junction bases unmatched: 6. CDR1 and CDR2 (germline): SGHAT, FQNNGV. This CDR3 is CASSLVVTGGGEQYF. The DNA for the CDR3 is TGTGCCAGCAGCTTAGTTGTGACAGGGGGCGGCGAGCAGTACTTC.

The chain is built from TRBV6-6 and TRBJ2-3; weak D call: TRBD1 (5 bases). This CDR3 is built from 14 residues. Trimming removed 7 bases at V and 6 bases at J, with 17 bases between. The V gene's germline CDR1 is MNHNY and CDR2 SVGAGI (reference sequence). In nucleotides, the CDR3 is TGTGCCAGCATAGGGGCCCGAACAAGGGATACGCAGTATTTT. It specifies CASIGARTRDTQYF.

This rearrangement joins TRBV28 to TRBJ2-7; TRBD1 is a possible D gene (6 bases). Per the germline V gene, CDR1 is MDHEN and CDR2 is SYDVKM. This CDR3 region has 14 residues. V lost 7 bases, J lost 4 bases, and 17 bases lay in between. The CDR3 loop is CASIKGGATYEQYF. The CDR3 region has the DNA TGTGCCAGCATCAAAGGGGGAGCGACTTACGAGCAGTACTTC. The entire variable domain, with the rest obtained from reference TRBV28 and TRBJ2-7, is as follows: DVKVTQSSRYLVKRTGEKVFLECVQDMDHENMFWYRQDPGLGLRLIYFSYDVKMKEKGDIPEGYSVSREKKERFSLILESASTNQTSMYLCASIKGGATYEQYFGPGTRLTVT.

The chain carries TRBV27 and TRBJ2-3; D remains ambiguous. V was pared by 0 bases and J by 0 bases, with 13 bases between. Germline V CDR1 and CDR2: MNHEY, SMNVEV (reference sequence). This CDR3 region has 17 residues. CDR3 coding DNA: TGTGCCAGCAGTTTATCGGCTATTATCCTTAGCACAGATACGCAGTATTTT. Residues: CASSLSAIILSTDTQYF.

The V and J genes are TRBV6-6 and TRBJ2-1; no firm D call. Looked up from germline, CDR1 is MNHNY and CDR2 is SVGAGI (reference sequence). Between the trimmed V and J ends, which lost 5 bases and 5 bases, there was a span of 7 bases. This CDR3 spans 12 amino acids. CDR3 DNA: TGTGCCAGCAGTATGACCGACAATGAGCAGTTCTTC. It yields the protein CASSMTDNEQFF.

The genes are TRBV6-6 and TRBJ2-7; D possibly corresponds to TRBD2 (6 bases). Trimming took off 5 bases at V and 2 bases at J, with 13 bases between the two ends. Germline CDR1 MNHNY, CDR2 SVGAGI (reference sequence). This CDR3 is built from 14 residues. CDR3 in amino acids: CASSEGLSAYEQYF. The DNA for the CDR3 is TGTGCCAGCAGTGAGGGACTTAGCGCCTACGAGCAGTACTTC.

CDR3 nucleotides: TGTGCCAGCAGTTTAACGGGACAGGGATTCTACGAGCAGTACTTC. It encodes CASSLTGQGFYEQYF. This sequence joins TRBV28 and TRBJ2-7; 9 bases line up with TRBD1. From germline, CDR1 is MDHEN and CDR2 SYDVKM. After removal of 2 bases from V and 3 bases from J, the junction contained 5 bases not matched to a gene. The CDR3 runs 15 residues. Full variable domain (outside the CDR3, taken from reference TRBV28 and TRBJ2-7): DVKVTQSSRYLVKRTGEKVFLECVQDMDHENMFWYRQDPGLGLRLIYFSYDVKMKEKGDIPEGYSVSREKKERFSLILESASTNQTSMYLCASSLTGQGFYEQYFGPGTRLTVT.